The T cell receptor beta chain described here comes from a study of siplizumab effects on memory and regulatory T cells. TCRdb's copy holds only in-frame clones and misses some; the assay was immunoSEQ multiplex PCR. The table includes about 100,000 clones, about 90% detected once. Findings and limits, study-wide: It seemed that naive T cells were more diverse than memory cells and were major contributors to the alloresponse.

Germline V gene lookup returns CDR1 SGHDN and CDR2 FVKESK. CDR3 length: 14 residues. V shed 4 bases and J shed 1 base, with 9 bases lying between them. About this clone: What it recognizes is unknown.

This TCR came from a human donor in good health. Sequencing was performed on non-Treg CD4+ T cells sorted from blood. This sequence joins TRBV14 and TRBJ2-3, with D perhaps TRBD1 (5 bases). The CDR3 bases are TGTGCCAGCAGCCGACAGCCTGGCACAGATACGCAGTATTTT. This translates into CASSRQPGTDTQYF.